This T cell receptor (beta chain) appears in the sequencing data of a study of blood T cell repertoires in COVID-19. The overall study: Both acute and convalescent COVID-19 samples were obtained from the United States, Italy and Spain. From T cells, B-cell-depleted T cells, or PBMCs came the material, which was cDNA or gDNA.

Methods used by the authors: It was from reference gene primer amplification that nucleated cell counts were estimated. Generated by immunoSEQ multiplex PCR, the TCRdb table keeps only in-frame clones and is missing some. The DNA gave D and trimming, while V, J and clone size come from that table. The sample lists approximately 170,000 clones; over 70% were seen once. The origin of this receptor is an older woman who had recovered from COVID-19. Sequencing used peripheral blood.

CDR3 DNA: TGTGCCAGCAGCATGACAGGGACGGAGGGTGAGCAGTTCTTC. Translated: CASSMTGTEGEQFF. The chain joins TRBV2 to TRBJ2-1; D might be TRBD1 (7 bases). Germline assignment: CDR1 SNHLY and CDR2 FYNNEI. V was pared by 6 bases and J by 9 bases, with 18 bases between. This CDR3 spans 14 amino acids.